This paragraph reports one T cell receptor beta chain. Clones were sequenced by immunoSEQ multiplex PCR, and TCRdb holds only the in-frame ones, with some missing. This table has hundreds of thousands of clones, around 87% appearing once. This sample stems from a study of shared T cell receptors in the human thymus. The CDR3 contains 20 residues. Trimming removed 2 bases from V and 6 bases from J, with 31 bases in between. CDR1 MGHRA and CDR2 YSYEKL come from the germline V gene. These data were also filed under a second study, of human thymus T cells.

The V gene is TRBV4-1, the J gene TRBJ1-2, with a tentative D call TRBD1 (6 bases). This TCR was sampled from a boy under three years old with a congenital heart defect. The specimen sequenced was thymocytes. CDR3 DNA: TGCGCCAGCAGCCAAACATCACTGGGGGTACAGGGAAGGGGTTCGGATGGCTACACCTTC. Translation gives CASSQTSLGVQGRGSDGYTF.